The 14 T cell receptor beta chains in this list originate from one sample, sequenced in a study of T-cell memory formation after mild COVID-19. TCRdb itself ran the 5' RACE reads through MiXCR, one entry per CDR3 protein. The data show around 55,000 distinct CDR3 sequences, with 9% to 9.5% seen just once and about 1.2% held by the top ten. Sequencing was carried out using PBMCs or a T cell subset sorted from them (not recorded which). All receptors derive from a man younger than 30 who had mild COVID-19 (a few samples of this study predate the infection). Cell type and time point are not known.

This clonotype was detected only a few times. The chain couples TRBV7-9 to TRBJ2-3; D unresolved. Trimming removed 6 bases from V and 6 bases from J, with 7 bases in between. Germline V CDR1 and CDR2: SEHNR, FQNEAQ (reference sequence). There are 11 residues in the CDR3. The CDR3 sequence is CASSPWDTQYF. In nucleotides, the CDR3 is TGTGCCAGCAGTCCGTGGGATACGCAGTATTTT.

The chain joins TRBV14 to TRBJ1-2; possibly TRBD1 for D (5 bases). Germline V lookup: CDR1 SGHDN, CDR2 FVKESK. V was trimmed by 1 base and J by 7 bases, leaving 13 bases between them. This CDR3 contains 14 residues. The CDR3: CASSQAGRGFGYTF. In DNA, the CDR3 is TGTGCCAGCAGCCAAGCGGGGAGGGGTTTTGGCTACACCTTC. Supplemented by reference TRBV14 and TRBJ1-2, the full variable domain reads EAGVTQFPSHSVIEKGQTVTLRCDPISGHDNLYWYRRVMGKEIKFLLHFVKESKQDESGMPNNRFLAERTGGTYSTLKVQPAELEDSGVYFCASSQAGRGFGYTFGSGTRLTVV.

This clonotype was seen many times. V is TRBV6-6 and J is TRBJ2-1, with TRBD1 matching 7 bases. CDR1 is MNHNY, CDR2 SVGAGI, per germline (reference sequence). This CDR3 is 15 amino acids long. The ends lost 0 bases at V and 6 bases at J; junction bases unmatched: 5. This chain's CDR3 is CASSYSEAGGNEQFF. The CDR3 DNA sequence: TGTGCCAGCAGTTACTCTGAGGCAGGGGGCAATGAGCAGTTCTTC.

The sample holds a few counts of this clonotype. CDR3 loop: CASSNDRGGNQPQHF. CDR3 DNA: TGCGCCAGCAGCAACGACAGGGGCGGCAATCAGCCCCAGCATTTT. This sequence joins TRBV4-3 and TRBJ1-5; 8 bases map to TRBD1. After removal of 5 bases from V and 2 bases from J, the junction contained 5 bases not matched to a gene. The CDR3 sequence is 15 residues long. Germline CDR1 is LGHNA and CDR2 is YSLEER.

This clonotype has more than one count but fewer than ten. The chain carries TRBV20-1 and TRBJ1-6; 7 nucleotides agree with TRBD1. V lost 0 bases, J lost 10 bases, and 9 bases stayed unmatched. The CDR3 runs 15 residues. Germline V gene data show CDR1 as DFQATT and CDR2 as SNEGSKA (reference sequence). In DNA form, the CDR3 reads TGCAGTGCTAGAGATACACAGGGGTTTGACTCACCCCTCCACTTT. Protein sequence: CSARDTQGFDSPLHF.

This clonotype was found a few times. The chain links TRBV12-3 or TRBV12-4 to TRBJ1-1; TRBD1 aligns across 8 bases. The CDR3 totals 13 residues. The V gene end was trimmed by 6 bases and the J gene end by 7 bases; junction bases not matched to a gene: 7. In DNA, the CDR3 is TGTGCCAGCAGCCTACAGGGGGACGGTGAAGCTTTCTTT. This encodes CASSLQGDGEAFF.

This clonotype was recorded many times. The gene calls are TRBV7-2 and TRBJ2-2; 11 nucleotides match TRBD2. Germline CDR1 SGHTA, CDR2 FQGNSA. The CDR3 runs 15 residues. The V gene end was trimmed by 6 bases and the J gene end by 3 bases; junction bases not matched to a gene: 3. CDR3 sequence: CASRLLAGDTGELFF. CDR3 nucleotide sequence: TGTGCCAGCAGGTTACTAGCGGGGGACACCGGGGAGCTGTTTTTT.

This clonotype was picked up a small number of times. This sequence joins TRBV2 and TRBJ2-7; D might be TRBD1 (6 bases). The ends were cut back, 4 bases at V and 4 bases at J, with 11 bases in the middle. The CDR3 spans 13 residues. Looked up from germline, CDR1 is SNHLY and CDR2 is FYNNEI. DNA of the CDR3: TGTGCCAGCAGTGGAGACAGGTCGTACGAGCAGTACTTC. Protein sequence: CASSGDRSYEQYF.

The CDR3 loop is CSVDPSGGVRETQYF. As DNA, the CDR3 is TGCAGCGTTGACCCTAGCGGGGGGGTCCGGGAGACCCAGTACTTC. The V call is TRBV29-1, the J call TRBJ2-5; 12 bases align to TRBD2. The V segment lost 3 bases and the J segment 5 bases; nucleotides outside the gene matches: 7. CDR1 is SQVTM and CDR2 is ANQGSEA in the germline V gene. The CDR3 runs to 15 residues.

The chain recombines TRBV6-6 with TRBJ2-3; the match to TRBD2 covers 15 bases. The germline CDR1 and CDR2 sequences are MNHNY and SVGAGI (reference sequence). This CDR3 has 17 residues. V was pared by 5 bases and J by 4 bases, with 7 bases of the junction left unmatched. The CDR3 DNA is TGTGCCAGCAGTCTCGGACTAGCGGGGGGGCGGGCAGATACGCAGTATTTT. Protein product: CASSLGLAGGRADTQYF.

CDR3 protein: CSARDFAKGSEETQYF. The DNA of the CDR3 is TGCAGTGCTAGAGATTTTGCAAAGGGGTCGGAAGAGACCCAGTACTTC. V gene TRBV20-1 combines with J gene TRBJ2-5; a weak D match, TRBD1 (5 bases). The V and J ends lost 0 bases and 3 bases respectively, with 17 bases between them. Germline CDR1 and CDR2: DFQATT and SNEGSKA (reference sequence). The length of the CDR3 is 16 residues.

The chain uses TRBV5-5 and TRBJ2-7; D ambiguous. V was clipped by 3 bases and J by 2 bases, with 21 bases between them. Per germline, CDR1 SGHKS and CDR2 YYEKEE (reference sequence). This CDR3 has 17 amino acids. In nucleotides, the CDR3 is TGTGCCAGCAGCTCCCGGATGGCCTCCGGCCGTACCTACGAGCAGTACTTC. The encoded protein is CASSSRMASGRTYEQYF.

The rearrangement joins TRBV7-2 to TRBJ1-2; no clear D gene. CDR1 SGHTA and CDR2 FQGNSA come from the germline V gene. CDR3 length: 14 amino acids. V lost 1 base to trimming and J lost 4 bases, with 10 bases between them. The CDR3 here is CASSLVGGLYGYTF. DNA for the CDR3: TGTGCCAGCAGCTTAGTTGGAGGGCTCTATGGCTACACCTTC.

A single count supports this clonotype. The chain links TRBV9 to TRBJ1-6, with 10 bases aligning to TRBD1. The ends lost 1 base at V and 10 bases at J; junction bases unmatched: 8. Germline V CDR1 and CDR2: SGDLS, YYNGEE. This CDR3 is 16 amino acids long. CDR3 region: CASSVTGQGFGSPLHF. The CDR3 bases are TGTGCCAGCAGCGTAACGGGACAGGGGTTTGGGTCACCCCTCCACTTT.